The sequence of this TCR beta chain was determined in a study of blood T cell repertoires in COVID-19. The CDR3 extends over 15 amino acids. Germline-derived CDR1 and CDR2 are SGHRS and YFSETQ. The ends were cut back, 4 bases at V and 6 bases at J, with 18 bases in the middle. Profiling relied on immunoSEQ multiplex PCR, and the TCRdb table lists in-frame clones only, not all of them. The data show about 180,000 clones, roughly 84% seen once. The sequencing sample was made of PBMCs or T cells enriched from blood (not recorded which). The chain couples TRBV5-1 to TRBJ2-3, with TRBD1 as a possible D gene (6 bases). The clonotype comes from a man aged 55 to 70 who had recovered from COVID-19. CDR3 amino acids: CASSLQGAKIDTQYF. CDR3 DNA: TGCGCCAGCAGCCTACAGGGAGCGAAGATCGATACGCAGTATTTT.